These 28 T cell receptor beta chains were sequenced from one sample in a study of blood T cell repertoires in COVID-19. TCRdb's copy holds only in-frame clones and misses some; the assay was immunoSEQ multiplex PCR. The sample contains 160,000 or so clones, around 81% of which appear only once. The source material was peripheral blood. These receptors were obtained from a man between 65 and 85 years old who had recovered from COVID-19.

The chain employs TRBV4-1 and TRBJ2-7, with D perhaps TRBD2 (6 bases). The length of the CDR3 is 14 residues. V was clipped by 0 bases and J by 2 bases, with 8 bases between them. CDR1 MGHRA and CDR2 YSYEKL come from the germline V gene. CDR3 residues: CASSQERGPYEQYF. In DNA, the CDR3 is TGCGCCAGCAGCCAAGAGCGGGGCCCCTACGAGCAGTACTTC.

CDR3 DNA sequence: TGTGCCAGCAGTTCCCCCCAGGGCTACAATGAGCAGTTCTTC. Protein product: CASSSPQGYNEQFF. The rearrangement joins TRBV28 to TRBJ2-1; D might be TRBD1 (5 bases). Germline V gives CDR1 MDHEN, CDR2 SYDVKM. The V end lost 4 bases, the J end lost 3 bases, and 10 bases lay between the germline ends. The CDR3 consists of 14 residues.

Comments on this clone: One junction end does not reproduce the germline sequence, and a read error may be involved. V is TRBV7-7 and J is TRBJ2-3, with D possibly TRBD1 on 5 matching bases. The CDR3 contains 14 residues. The germline CDR1 and CDR2 sequences are SSHAT and FNYEAQ (reference sequence). CDR3 sequence reads: CASSPTGDQRKQYF. CDR3 in DNA: TGTGCTAGCAGCCCCACAGGAGACCAAAGGAAGCAGTATTTT.

The J gene is TRBJ2-7, the V gene TRBV6-2 or TRBV6-3, with TRBD2 matching 9 bases. Germline values: CDR1 MNHEY, CDR2 SVGEGT. This CDR3 is built from 14 residues. V gave up 4 bases and J gave up 5 bases; unmatched junction bases: 6. This CDR3 is CASSSQREENEQYF. DNA for the CDR3: TGTGCCAGCAGTTCTCAGCGGGAGGAGAACGAGCAGTACTTC.

V usage is TRBV5-1 and J usage is TRBJ2-3; 8 positions agree with TRBD1. The V gene end was trimmed by 8 bases and the J gene end by 2 bases; junction bases not matched to a gene: 10. CDR1 is SGHRS and CDR2 is YFSETQ in the germline V gene. The CDR3 has 15 residues. The CDR3 coding sequence is TGCGCCAGTTCCCGGACAGGGCCTTCCACAGATACGCAGTATTTT. Translating it yields CASSRTGPSTDTQYF.

The CDR3: CASRPGGNEKLFF. CDR3 sequence (DNA): TGTGCCAGCAGACCGGGAGGGAATGAAAAACTGTTTTTT. The rearrangement uses TRBV6-5 and TRBJ1-4; D gene unclear. Germline CDR1 and CDR2: MNHEY and SVGAGI. With 6 bases removed from V and 5 bases from J, the gap between germline ends came to 10 bases. The CDR3 spans 13 residues.

The chain has TRBV7-9 and TRBJ2-7, with D perhaps TRBD2 (5 bases). This CDR3 comprises 14 residues. The V gene lost 4 bases and the J gene lost 2 bases, with 12 bases spanning the gap. Germline V gives CDR1 SEHNR, CDR2 FQNEAQ (reference sequence). The CDR3, as DNA: TGTGCCAGCAGCTCGGACCGGGAAACCTACGAGCAGTACTTC. Residues: CASSSDRETYEQYF. Full variable domain (missing parts from reference TRBV7-9 and TRBJ2-7): DTGVSQNPRHKITKRGQNVTFRCDPISEHNRLYWYRQTLGQGPEFLTYFQNEAQLEKSRLLSDRFSAERPKGSFSTLEIQRTEQGDSAMYLCASSSDRETYEQYFGPGTRLTVT.

The chain combines TRBV18 with TRBJ1-3, with TRBD1 identical over 7 bases. Per the germline V gene, CDR1 is KGHSH and CDR2 is LQKENI. Germline trimming cut 3 bases from V and 5 bases from J; bases unmatched to any gene: 10. CDR3 length: 16 amino acids. This CDR3 is CASSPAGTAPRNTIYF. The DNA of the CDR3 is TGTGCCAGCTCACCCGCCGGGACAGCTCCCCGAAACACCATATATTTT.

This clone has only a few counts. This chain joins TRBV5-4 and TRBJ2-2; 14 bases are a match to TRBD2. There are 16 residues in the CDR3. The germline V gene encodes CDR1 SGHNT and CDR2 YYREEE (reference sequence). After removal of 3 bases from V and 6 bases from J, the junction contained 4 bases not matched to a gene. CDR3 DNA sequence: TGTGCCAGCAGCTCCGGACTAGCGGGAGGCCCCGGGGAGCTGTTTTTT. This translates into CASSSGLAGGPGELFF. Full variable domain (remainder filled in from reference TRBV5-4 and TRBJ2-2): ETGVTQSPTHLIKTRGQQVTLRCSSQSGHNTVSWYQQALGQGPQFIFQYYREEENGRGNFPPRFSGLQFPNYSSELNVNALELDDSALYLCASSSGLAGGPGELFFGEGSRLTVL.

This clone was observed a single time. The rearrangement joins TRBV10-3 to TRBJ1-2, with 10 bases fitting TRBD1. Per germline, CDR1 ENHRY and CDR2 SYGVKD. This CDR3 spans 13 amino acids. Trimming removed 2 bases from V and 6 bases from J; junction bases left unmatched: 0. CDR3 bases: TGTGCCATCAGTGAGGGACAGGGGGATGGCTACACCTTC. Protein product: CAISEGQGDGYTF.

The chain recombines TRBV7-2 with TRBJ1-4; unclear D gene. Looked up from germline, CDR1 is SGHTA and CDR2 is FQGNSA. This CDR3 is built from 13 residues. Deletions cut 5 bases from V and 5 bases from J, with 9 bases between. This CDR3 reads CASSPYLNEKLFF. The CDR3 bases are TGTGCCAGCAGCCCCTATTTGAATGAAAAACTGTTTTTT.

J is TRBJ2-3 and V is TRBV3-1 (or the pseudogene TRBV3-2), with TRBD2 as a possible D gene (6 bases). Trimming left V 4 bases short and J 5 bases short, with 16 bases between. Germline V lookup: CDR1 LGHDT, CDR2 YNNKEL (reference sequence). There are 15 residues in the CDR3. The DNA of the CDR3 is TGTGCCAGCAGCCTAACTTCCCTCGGGGGAGATACGCAGTATTTT. This encodes CASSLTSLGGDTQYF.

The chain joins TRBV18 to TRBJ1-5, with TRBD1 matching over 7 bases. Germline V gene data show CDR1 as KGHSH and CDR2 as LQKENI. J gave up 1 base and V 0 bases, and 3 bases lay outside the gene matches. This CDR3 is built from 16 residues. The CDR3 bases are TGTGCCAGCTCACCACCGGTGACAGGGAGCAATCAGCCCCAGCATTTT. It translates to CASSPPVTGSNQPQHF.

This chain connects TRBV21-1 to TRBJ1-2; the D segment call TRBD1 is taken from the table without a DNA check. TRBV21-1 is assigned pseudogene status. The CDR3 covers 13 residues. The CDR3 is CASSGTANYGYTF. CDR3 coding DNA: TGTGCCAGCAGTGGCACAGCTAACTATGGCTACACCTTC.

This clone was counted a few times. The gene calls are TRBV7-2 and TRBJ1-6, with D uncertain. CDR1 and CDR2 from the germline V gene are SGHTA and FQGNSA. Trimming took 7 bases from V and 0 from J, leaving 7 bases between them. The CDR3 runs 14 residues. This CDR3 is CASKQSSYNSPLHF. In DNA form, the CDR3 reads TGTGCCAGCAAACAGAGCTCCTATAATTCACCCCTCCACTTT.

CDR3 sequence: CASSHSIHEQYF. The CDR3 nucleotides read TGTGCCAGCAGCCATAGCATACACGAGCAGTACTTC. The chain has TRBV3-1 (or the pseudogene TRBV3-2) and TRBJ2-7; D is unresolved. The germline gives CDR1 LGHDT, CDR2 YNNKEL (reference sequence). The V end lost 3 bases, the J end lost 5 bases, and 8 bases lay between the germline ends. The CDR3 has 12 residues.

V and J are TRBV19 and TRBJ2-5; TRBD1 matches 9 bases. Trimming at V came to 5 bases and at J to 5 bases, leaving 6 bases not matched to a gene. The CDR3 has 14 residues. Germline CDR1 is LNHDA and CDR2 is SQIVND (reference sequence). CDR3: CASSSTGGRETQYF. The DNA for the CDR3 is TGTGCCAGTAGTTCTACAGGGGGCCGGGAGACCCAGTACTTC.

This rearrangement joins TRBV5-1 to TRBJ2-2; TRBD2 is a possible D gene (6 bases). The CDR3 loop spans 15 amino acids. Trimming pared 3 bases from V and 7 bases from J, leaving 16 bases between. The germline gives CDR1 SGHRS, CDR2 YFSETQ. The CDR3 DNA sequence: TGCGCCAGCAGCTCGCGGGGTAGCGAAGGCGGGGAGCTGTTTTTT. This codes for CASSSRGSEGGELFF. Supplemented by reference TRBV5-1 and TRBJ2-2, the full variable domain reads KAGVTQTPRYLIKTRGQQVTLSCSPISGHRSVSWYQQTPGQGLQFLFEYFSETQRNKGNFPGRFSGRQFSNSRSEMNVSTLELGDSALYLCASSSRGSEGGELFFGEGSRLTVL.

The rearrangement links TRBV30 to TRBJ1-2, with 7 bases identical to TRBD1. The CDR3 is 13 amino acids. V shed 2 bases, J shed 3 bases, and the junction held 3 bases outside the gene matches. Per germline, CDR1 GTSNPN and CDR2 SVGIG (reference sequence). The CDR3 protein is CAWSLGTDYGYTF. DNA for the CDR3: TGTGCCTGGAGTCTCGGGACAGACTATGGCTACACCTTC.

V and J are TRBV11-3 and TRBJ2-3; TRBD2 aligns across 9 bases. The CDR3 is 15 amino acids. The germline CDR1 and CDR2 sequences are SGHNT and YENEEA. V lost 5 bases, J lost 1 base, and 4 bases stayed unmatched. As DNA, the CDR3 is TGTGCCAGCAGCCGGACTAGCGTAGGCACAGATACGCAGTATTTT. Its translation: CASSRTSVGTDTQYF.

The chain links TRBV27 to TRBJ2-7, with 7 bases identical to TRBD1. V was pared by 5 bases and J by 0 bases, with 7 bases of the junction left unmatched. CDR3 length equals 15 residues. Germline V gives CDR1 MNHEY, CDR2 SMNVEV (reference sequence). The CDR3 loop is CASSTTGSDSYEQYF. The CDR3, as DNA: TGTGCCAGCAGTACGACAGGGAGTGACTCCTACGAGCAGTACTTC.

This chain links TRBV5-1 with TRBJ2-1, with 9 nucleotides matching TRBD1. Unmatched junction bases numbered 12, after V lost 6 bases and J lost 8 bases. Looked up from germline, CDR1 is SGHRS and CDR2 is YFSETQ. The length of the CDR3 is 15 residues. CDR3 coding DNA: TGCGCCAGCAACAGGGGGCGAAGGGAGATAGATGAGCAGTTCTTC. This codes for CASNRGRREIDEQFF.

This clone was detected once. This rearrangement joins TRBV7-8 to TRBJ2-1, with a weak D call TRBD1 (6 bases). Germline CDR1 and CDR2: SGHVS and FQNEAQ. V was cut by 5 bases and J by 16 bases, with 24 bases left in between. The CDR3 length is 14 residues. The CDR3 DNA follows: TGTGCCAGCAGCATACAGTCGACTGGGCCGGGACACTTCTTC. Translated: CASSIQSTGPGHFF.

This clone showed up just once. The chain uses TRBV5-4 and TRBJ2-1; D might be TRBD1 (7 bases). From germline, CDR1 is SGHNT and CDR2 YYREEE (reference sequence). The CDR3 contains 12 residues. The CDR3 is CAAEEGAGEQFF. As DNA, the CDR3 is TGTGCTGCTGAGGAGGGGGCGGGGGAGCAGTTCTTC. Together with reference TRBV5-4 and TRBJ2-1, the CDR3 gives the full variable domain: ETGVTQSPTHLIKTRGQQVTLRCSSQSGHNTVSWYQQALGQGPQFIFQYYREEENGRGNFPPRFSGLQFPNYSSELNVNALELDDSALYLCAAEEGAGEQFFGPGTRLTVL.

The CDR3 region is CASSPGQGEAEAFF. The CDR3 DNA reads as TGTGCCAGCAGTCCCGGACAGGGAGAGGCTGAAGCTTTCTTT. This rearrangement joins TRBV6-5 to TRBJ1-1; TRBD1 matches 8 bases. Trimming cost V 5 bases and J 6 bases; bases outside gene matches: 8. This CDR3 spans 14 amino acids. Germline CDR1 and CDR2: MNHEY and SVGAGI.

V gene TRBV7-2 combines with J gene TRBJ2-3; TRBD2 matches at 7 bases. V shed 3 bases and J 2 bases; nucleotides not matched to a gene: 5. Germline V gives CDR1 SGHTA, CDR2 FQGNSA. This CDR3 region has 15 residues. The DNA for the CDR3 is TGTGCCAGCAGCTTTACGGGGGGAACCACAGATACGCAGTATTTT. Amino acids: CASSFTGGTTDTQYF.

This rearrangement joins TRBV7-2 to TRBJ1-4, with 9 bases lining up with TRBD1. Germline lookup yields CDR1 SGHTA and CDR2 FQGNSA. Unmatched junction bases numbered 3, after V lost 5 bases and J lost 5 bases. This CDR3 has 14 amino acids. Here the CDR3 reads CASSVGTGNEKLFF. In DNA, the CDR3 is TGTGCCAGCAGCGTTGGGACAGGGAATGAAAAACTGTTTTTT.

V and J are TRBV6-5 and TRBJ2-1; D may be TRBD2 (6 bases). Germline-derived CDR1 and CDR2 are MNHEY and SVGAGI. The CDR3 covers 16 residues. The V gene lost 0 bases and the J gene lost 3 bases, with 12 bases spanning the gap. CDR3 residues: CASSYSTLGGYNEQFF. The CDR3 DNA reads as TGTGCCAGCAGTTACTCGACGCTGGGAGGCTACAATGAGCAGTTCTTC.